This TCR beta chain was found in a study of cytomegalovirus exposure and HLA in healthy donors. Study in general: A previous analysis identified 95 million to 130 million unique TCR beta sequences derived from around 200 million T cells. Around four fifths of a few hundred genotyped donors fell in the Caucasian-associated ancestry cluster. Overall study results and limits: In an earlier analysis, about 90% or about 30%: the productive usage of most TCR beta V segments.

PCR was performed using 60 Vbeta and 13 Jbeta primers. Original processing methods: Per a later analysis, the number of unique TCR beta chains was around 80 million, of which 9 million to 12 million were shared. The data were produced by immunoSEQ multiplex PCR, yet TCRdb's version contains in-frame clones alone and is incomplete. The DNA was the basis for D and trimming; V, J and clone size are from that table. The sample includes 130,000 or so clones, over 75% seen only once; the top ten take approximately 1.2%. Germline values: CDR1 LNHDA, CDR2 SQIVND (reference sequence). The length of the CDR3 is 13 residues. V was cut by 6 bases and J by 5 bases, with 13 bases left in between. Worth noting for this clone: The antigen remains unidentified.

The clonotype was recovered from a man over 45 in good health and CMV-seronegative. V is TRBV19 and J is TRBJ2-5; D is ambiguous. The specimen sequenced was PBMCs. The CDR3 DNA is TGTGCCAGTAGCGAGGCGGTTGGGGAGACCCAGTACTTC. Translation gives CASSEAVGETQYF.